This TCR beta chain was recorded in a study of T cell repertoires in cytomegalovirus infection. Via MiXCR, TCRdb re-called the reads, giving one row per CDR3 protein. The data hold 700,000 to 950,000 distinct CDR3 sequences, with less than 35% observed a single time. Comments on this clonotype: Antigen specificity is unknown.

Germline values: CDR1 MNHNS, CDR2 SASEGT. The ends lost 10 bases at V and 1 base at J; junction bases unmatched: 7. The CDR3 totals 14 residues. The starting material was cultured CD8+ T cells from PBMCs, obtained from culture after CMV antigen stimulation. The chain is built from TRBV6-1 and TRBJ1-1; 9 bases map to TRBD1. The sequence was collected from a human donor in good health (CMV status not recorded). Some clones in this sample may be carry-over from other donors' samples. The CDR3 DNA sequence: TGTGCCACCCTGACAGGGGGGGAGAACACTGAAGCTTTCTTT. It codes for CATLTGGENTEAFF.